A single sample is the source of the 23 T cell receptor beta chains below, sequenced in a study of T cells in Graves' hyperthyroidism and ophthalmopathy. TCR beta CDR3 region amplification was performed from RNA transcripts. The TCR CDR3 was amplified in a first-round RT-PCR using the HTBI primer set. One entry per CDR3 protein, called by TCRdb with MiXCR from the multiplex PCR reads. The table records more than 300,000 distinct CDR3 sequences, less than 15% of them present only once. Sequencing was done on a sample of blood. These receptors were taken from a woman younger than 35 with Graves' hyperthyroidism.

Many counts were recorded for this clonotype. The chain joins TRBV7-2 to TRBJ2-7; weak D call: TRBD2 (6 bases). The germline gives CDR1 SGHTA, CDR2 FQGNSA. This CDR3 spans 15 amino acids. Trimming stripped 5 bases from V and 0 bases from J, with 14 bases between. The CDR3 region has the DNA TGTGCCAGCAGCCCCCCCGGGGGTAGCTCCTACGAGCAGTACTTC. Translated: CASSPPGGSSYEQYF.

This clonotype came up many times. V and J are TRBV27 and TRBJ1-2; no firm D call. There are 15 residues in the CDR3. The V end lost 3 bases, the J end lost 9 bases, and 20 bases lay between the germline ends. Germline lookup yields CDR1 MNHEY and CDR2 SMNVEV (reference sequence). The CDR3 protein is CASSFVRGGPGSYTF. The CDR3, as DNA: TGTGCCAGCAGTTTCGTTCGCGGAGGCCCCGGAAGCTACACCTTC.

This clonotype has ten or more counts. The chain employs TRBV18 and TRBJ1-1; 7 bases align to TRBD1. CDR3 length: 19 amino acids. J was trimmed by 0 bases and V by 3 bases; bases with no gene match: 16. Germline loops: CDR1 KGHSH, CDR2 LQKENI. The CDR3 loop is CASSPRDSPRPFMNTEAFF. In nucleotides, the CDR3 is TGTGCCAGCTCACCCCGGGACAGCCCACGACCATTCATGAACACTGAAGCTTTCTTT.

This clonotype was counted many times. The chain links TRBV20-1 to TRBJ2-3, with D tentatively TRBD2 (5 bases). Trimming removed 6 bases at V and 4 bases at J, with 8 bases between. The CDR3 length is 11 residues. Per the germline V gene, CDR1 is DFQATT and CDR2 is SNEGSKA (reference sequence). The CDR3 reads CSAGSPDTQYF. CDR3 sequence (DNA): TGCAGTGCGGGGAGCCCAGATACGCAGTATTTT.

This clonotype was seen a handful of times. The CDR3 is CASRVLAGGTGELFF. The CDR3 DNA is TGTGCCAGCAGAGTCCTAGCGGGGGGAACCGGGGAGCTGTTTTTT. The rearrangement uses TRBV2 and TRBJ2-2; 11 nucleotides agree with TRBD2. This CDR3 is 15 amino acids long. J gave up 5 bases and V 6 bases, and 5 bases lay outside the gene matches. Germline V gives CDR1 SNHLY, CDR2 FYNNEI.

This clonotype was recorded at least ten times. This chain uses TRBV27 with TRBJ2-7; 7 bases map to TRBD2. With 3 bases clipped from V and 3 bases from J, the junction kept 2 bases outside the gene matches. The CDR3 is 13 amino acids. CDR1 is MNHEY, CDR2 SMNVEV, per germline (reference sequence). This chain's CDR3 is CASSLGGGYEQYF. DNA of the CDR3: TGTGCCAGCAGTTTGGGGGGGGGCTACGAGCAGTACTTC.

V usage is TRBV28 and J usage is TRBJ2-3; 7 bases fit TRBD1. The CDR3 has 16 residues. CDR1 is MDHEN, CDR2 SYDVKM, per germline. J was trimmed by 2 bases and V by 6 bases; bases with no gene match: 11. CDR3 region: CASRPGTATYTDTQYF. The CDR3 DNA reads TGTGCCAGCAGGCCCGGGACAGCCACGTACACAGATACGCAGTATTTT.

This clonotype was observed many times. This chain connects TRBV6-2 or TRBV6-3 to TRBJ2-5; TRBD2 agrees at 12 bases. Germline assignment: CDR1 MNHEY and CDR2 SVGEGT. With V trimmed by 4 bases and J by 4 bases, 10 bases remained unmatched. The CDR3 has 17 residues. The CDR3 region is CASSSAPGLAGSETQYF. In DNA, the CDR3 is TGTGCCAGCAGTTCGGCGCCCGGACTAGCGGGATCAGAGACCCAGTACTTC.

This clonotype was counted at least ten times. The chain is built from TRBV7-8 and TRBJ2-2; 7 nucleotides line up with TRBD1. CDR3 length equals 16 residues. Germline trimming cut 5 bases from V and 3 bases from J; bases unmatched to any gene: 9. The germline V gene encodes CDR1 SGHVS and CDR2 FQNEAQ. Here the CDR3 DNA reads TGTGCCAGCAGCAAAGACAGGGTTGTGTACACCGGGGAGCTGTTTTTT. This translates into CASSKDRVVYTGELFF.

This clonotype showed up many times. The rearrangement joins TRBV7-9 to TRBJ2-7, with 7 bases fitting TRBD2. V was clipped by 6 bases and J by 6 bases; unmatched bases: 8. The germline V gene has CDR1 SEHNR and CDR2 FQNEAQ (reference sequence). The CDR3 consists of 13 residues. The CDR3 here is CASSGTAGSEQYF. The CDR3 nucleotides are TGTGCCAGCAGTGGAACAGCGGGATCCGAGCAGTACTTC.

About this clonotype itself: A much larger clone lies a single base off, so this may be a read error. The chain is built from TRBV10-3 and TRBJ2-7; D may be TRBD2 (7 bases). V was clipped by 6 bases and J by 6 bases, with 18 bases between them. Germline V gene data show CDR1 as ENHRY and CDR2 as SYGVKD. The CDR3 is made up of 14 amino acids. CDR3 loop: CAIREGGSGCEQYF. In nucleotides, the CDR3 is TGTGCCATCAGGGAGGGGGGGAGTGGCTGCGAGCAGTACTTC.

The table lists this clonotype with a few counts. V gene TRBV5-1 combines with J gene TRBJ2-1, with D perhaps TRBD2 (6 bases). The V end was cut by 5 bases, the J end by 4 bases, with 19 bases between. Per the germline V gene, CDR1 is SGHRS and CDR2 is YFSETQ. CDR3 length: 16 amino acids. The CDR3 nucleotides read TGCGCCAGCAGATCGACCCTAAGCGGGTCGTACAATGAGCAGTTCTTC. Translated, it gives CASRSTLSGSYNEQFF.

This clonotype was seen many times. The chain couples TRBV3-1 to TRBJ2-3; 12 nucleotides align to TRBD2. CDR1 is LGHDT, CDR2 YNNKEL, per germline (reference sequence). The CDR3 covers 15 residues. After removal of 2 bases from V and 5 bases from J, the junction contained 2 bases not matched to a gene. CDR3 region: CASSQPTSGRDTQYF. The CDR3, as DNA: TGTGCCAGCAGCCAACCGACTAGCGGGAGAGATACGCAGTATTTT.

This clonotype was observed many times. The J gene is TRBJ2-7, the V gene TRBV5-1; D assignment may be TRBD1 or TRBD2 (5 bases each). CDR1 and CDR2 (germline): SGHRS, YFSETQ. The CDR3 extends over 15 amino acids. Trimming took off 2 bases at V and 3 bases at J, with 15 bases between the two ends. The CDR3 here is CASSFLRGADYEQYF. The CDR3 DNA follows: TGCGCCAGCAGCTTTCTAAGGGGAGCGGACTACGAGCAGTACTTC.

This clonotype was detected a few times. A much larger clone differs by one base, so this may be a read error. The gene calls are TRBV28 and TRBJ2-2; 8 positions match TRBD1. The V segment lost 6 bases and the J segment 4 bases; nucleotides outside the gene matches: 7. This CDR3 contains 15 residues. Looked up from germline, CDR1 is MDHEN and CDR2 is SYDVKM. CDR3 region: CASSTGTGLTGELFF. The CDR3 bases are TGTGCCAGCAGCACCGGGACAGGCCTCACCGGGGAGCTGTTTTTT.

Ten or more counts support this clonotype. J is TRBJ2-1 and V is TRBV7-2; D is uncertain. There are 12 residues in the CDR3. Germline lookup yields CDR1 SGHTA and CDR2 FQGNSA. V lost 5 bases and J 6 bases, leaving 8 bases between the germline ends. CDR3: CASSTLSNEQFF. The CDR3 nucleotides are TGTGCCAGCAGCACCCTAAGCAATGAGCAGTTCTTC.

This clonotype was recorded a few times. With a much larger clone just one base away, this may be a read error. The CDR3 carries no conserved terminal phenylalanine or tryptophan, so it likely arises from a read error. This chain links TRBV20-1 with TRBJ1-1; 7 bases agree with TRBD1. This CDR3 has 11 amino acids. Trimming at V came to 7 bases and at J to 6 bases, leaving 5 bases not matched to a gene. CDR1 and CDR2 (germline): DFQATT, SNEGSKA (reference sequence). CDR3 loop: CSERQGPEAFL. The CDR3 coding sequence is TGCAGTGAGAGACAGGGCCCTGAAGCTTTCCTT.

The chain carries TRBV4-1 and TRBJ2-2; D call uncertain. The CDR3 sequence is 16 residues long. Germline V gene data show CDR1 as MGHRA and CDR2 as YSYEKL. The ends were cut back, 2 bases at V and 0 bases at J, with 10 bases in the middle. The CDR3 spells CASSQFYAANTGELFF. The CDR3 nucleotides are TGCGCCAGCAGCCAATTCTACGCCGCGAACACCGGGGAGCTGTTTTTT.

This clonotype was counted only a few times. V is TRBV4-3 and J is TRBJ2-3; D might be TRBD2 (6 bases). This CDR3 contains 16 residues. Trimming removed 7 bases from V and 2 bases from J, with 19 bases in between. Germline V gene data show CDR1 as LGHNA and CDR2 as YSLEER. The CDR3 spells CASTPTYGGITDTQYF. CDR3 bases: TGCGCCAGCACCCCTACCTACGGGGGAATCACAGATACGCAGTATTTT.

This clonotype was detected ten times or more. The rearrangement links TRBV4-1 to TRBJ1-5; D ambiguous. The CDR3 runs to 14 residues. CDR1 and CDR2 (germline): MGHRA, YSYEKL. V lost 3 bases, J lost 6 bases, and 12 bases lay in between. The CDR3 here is CASSQSFDTQPQHF. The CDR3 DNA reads TGCGCCAGCAGCCAGTCTTTCGACACTCAGCCCCAGCATTTT.

The CDR3: CASSRSPGQSLTDTQYF. As DNA, the CDR3 is TGTGCCAGCAGCCGCAGCCCGGGACAGAGCCTGACAGATACGCAGTATTTT. The chain links TRBV28 to TRBJ2-3; 7 bases map to TRBD1. Germline CDR1 is MDHEN and CDR2 is SYDVKM. The CDR3 sequence is 17 residues long. V lost 6 bases and J lost 3; bases outside the gene matches: 15.

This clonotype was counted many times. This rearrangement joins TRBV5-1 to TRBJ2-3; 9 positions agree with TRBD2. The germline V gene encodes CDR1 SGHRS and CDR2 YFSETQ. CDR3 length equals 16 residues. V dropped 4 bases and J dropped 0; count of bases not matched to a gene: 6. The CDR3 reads CASSHGTSLSTDTQYF. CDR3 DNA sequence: TGCGCCAGCAGCCATGGGACTAGCCTTAGCACAGATACGCAGTATTTT.

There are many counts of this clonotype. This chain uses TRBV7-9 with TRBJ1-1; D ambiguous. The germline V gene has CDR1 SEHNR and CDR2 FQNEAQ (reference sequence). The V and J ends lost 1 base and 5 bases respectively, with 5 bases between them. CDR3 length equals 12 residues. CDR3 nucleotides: TGTGCCAGCAGCTTAGGGGTTACTGAAGCTTTCTTT. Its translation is CASSLGVTEAFF.